Shown below are 30 T cell receptor beta chains from a single sample sequenced in a study of T-cell reconstitution after alpha-beta-depleted transplantation in children. Using unique molecular identifiers, the investigators prepared the TCRbeta library. Each CDR3 protein gets one entry after TCRdb re-called the PCR reads with MiXCR. The sample comprises about 830,000 distinct CDR3 sequences, 16% of which are singletons, and about 4.6% rests with the top ten. The sample here was PBMCs, mostly from graft donor cells, taken 360 days after TCRalphabeta/CD19-depleted stem cell transplant. Source of these receptors: a male patient younger than 18 who had a stem cell transplant for acute lymphoblastic leukemia, so the T cells may come from the graft donor.

This sequence joins TRBV30 and TRBJ2-1, with 8 bases that match TRBD2. This CDR3 contains 14 residues. Germline V gene lookup returns CDR1 GTSNPN and CDR2 SVGIG (reference sequence). Germline trimming cut 6 bases from V and 4 bases from J; bases unmatched to any gene: 8. Here the CDR3 DNA reads TGTGCCTGTTTACCAGCGGGGGCATACAATGAGCAGTTCTTC. This codes for CACLPAGAYNEQFF. Combining the CDR3 with reference TRBV30 and TRBJ2-1 gives the whole variable domain SQTIHQWPATLVQPVGSPLSLECTVEGTSNPNLYWYRQAAGRGLQLLFYSVGIGQISSEVPQNLSASRPQDRQFILSSKKLLLSDSGFYLCACLPAGAYNEQFFGPGTRLTVL.

The chain couples TRBV20-1 to TRBJ2-2, with 7 positions matching TRBD2. Germline V gene lookup returns CDR1 DFQATT and CDR2 SNEGSKA (reference sequence). The CDR3 covers 15 residues. Trimming removed 5 bases from V and 0 bases from J; junction bases left unmatched: 6. DNA for the CDR3: TGCAGTGCTTGGCCGGGACTATCGAACACCGGGGAGCTGTTTTTT. Translation: CSAWPGLSNTGELFF.

The chain carries TRBV4-1 and TRBJ2-3; D is perhaps TRBD2 (5 bases). Per germline, CDR1 MGHRA and CDR2 YSYEKL. The CDR3 has 14 amino acids. V was pared by 2 bases and J by 2 bases, with 8 bases between. CDR3 bases: TGCGCCAGCAGCCAACTCGGGATCACAGATACGCAGTATTTT. Its protein product is CASSQLGITDTQYF.

At least ten counts were recorded for this clonotype. The V call is TRBV10-3, the J call TRBJ2-7, with 8 bases that match TRBD2. The germline CDR1 and CDR2 sequences are ENHRY and SYGVKD. The CDR3 has 13 residues. The J segment lost 5 bases and the V segment lost 8 bases, leaving 8 bases of the junction unmatched. This CDR3 reads CAIGSGSRNEQYF. In nucleotides, the CDR3 is TGTGCCATCGGGAGCGGGAGTAGGAACGAGCAGTACTTC.

Ten or more counts support this clonotype. The J gene is TRBJ2-7, the V gene TRBV4-1, with 8 bases fitting TRBD1. The CDR3 has 16 amino acids. Germline CDR1 is MGHRA and CDR2 is YSYEKL. The V and J ends lost 5 bases and 6 bases, in that order; junction bases with no gene match: 15. This CDR3 reads CASSSQGGQGAFEQYF. The CDR3 nucleotides read TGCGCCAGCAGCTCCCAAGGCGGCCAGGGGGCATTCGAGCAGTACTTC.

This clonotype was observed a handful of times. The rearrangement joins TRBV4-1 to TRBJ2-7; the match to TRBD1 covers 8 bases. CDR1 is MGHRA, CDR2 YSYEKL, per germline. V gave up 1 base and J gave up 7 bases; unmatched junction bases: 9. The CDR3 totals 15 residues. The CDR3 region has the DNA TGCGCCAGCAGCCAAGTCGTCAGGGGGCAAGGGGAGCAGTACTTC. Residues: CASSQVVRGQGEQYF.

This clonotype has only a few counts. The genes are TRBV29-1 and TRBJ2-7, with D uncertain. This CDR3 contains 11 residues. Germline-derived CDR1 and CDR2 are SQVTM and ANQGSEA. The V gene lost 6 bases and the J gene lost 2 bases, with 8 bases spanning the gap. The CDR3 DNA sequence: TGCAGCGTGGGGATTGCCTACGAGCAGTACTTC. It is translated as CSVGIAYEQYF.

The CDR3 sequence is CASSLNQRPQHF. Here the CDR3 DNA reads TGTGCCAGCAGTTTGAATCAACGTCCCCAGCATTTT. J is TRBJ1-5 and V is TRBV12-3 or TRBV12-4; D gene ambiguous. The CDR3 sequence is 12 residues long. Trimming removed 3 bases from V and 10 bases from J, with 10 bases in between.

This clonotype was seen many times. V usage is TRBV27 and J usage is TRBJ2-1, with D perhaps being TRBD1 or TRBD2 (7 bases each). V was shortened by 7 bases and J by 5 bases, with 18 bases between the two germline ends. The CDR3 sequence is 15 residues long. Germline assignment: CDR1 MNHEY and CDR2 SMNVEV (reference sequence). The CDR3 region has the DNA TGTGCCAGCAATCAGGGGGGGGGCATAAACAATGAGCAGTTCTTC. This translates into CASNQGGGINNEQFF.

This clonotype has only a few counts. This sequence joins TRBV11-2 and TRBJ2-3, with 7 bases matching TRBD2. The ends lost 4 bases at V and 0 bases at J; junction bases unmatched: 7. Germline V CDR1 and CDR2: SGHAT, FQNNGV. This CDR3 is 16 amino acids long. The DNA for the CDR3 is TGTGCCAGCAGCTCATGGGGTAGCGGGAGCACAGATACGCAGTATTTT. The encoded protein is CASSSWGSGSTDTQYF.

The rearrangement links TRBV7-9 to TRBJ1-1; D might be TRBD1 (6 bases). CDR3 length: 15 amino acids. Per the germline V gene, CDR1 is SEHNR and CDR2 is FQNEAQ (reference sequence). The V gene lost 5 bases and the J gene lost 1 base, with 14 bases spanning the gap. The CDR3 loop is CASSPRGGPNTEAFF. The CDR3 nucleotides read TGTGCCAGCAGCCCTAGAGGGGGGCCGAACACTGAAGCTTTCTTT.

Remarks on this clonotype: A much larger clonotype is one base distant, so this may be a read error. This chain connects TRBV12-3 or TRBV12-4 to TRBJ2-7; 10 bases agree with TRBD1. The CDR3 length is 16 residues. CDR3 sequence (DNA): TGTGCCAGCAGCTTTACCGGGACAGGGGTTTCCTACGAGCAGTGCTTC. Its translation is CASSFTGTGVSYEQCF.

J is TRBJ2-3 and V is TRBV7-9, with TRBD1 as a possible D gene (6 bases). Germline-derived CDR1 and CDR2 are SEHNR and FQNEAQ (reference sequence). The V gene lost 6 bases and the J gene lost 2 bases, with 12 bases spanning the gap. This CDR3 is 14 amino acids long. The CDR3 DNA reads as TGTGCCAGCAGGAGGGACATACCCACAGATACGCAGTATTTT. This sequence encodes CASRRDIPTDTQYF.

This clonotype was counted at least ten times. V gene TRBV20-1 combines with J gene TRBJ1-1; 7 bases are shared with TRBD1. CDR3 size: 17 residues. V dropped 3 bases and J dropped 1; count of bases not matched to a gene: 14. CDR1 and CDR2 (germline): DFQATT, SNEGSKA (reference sequence). The CDR3 coding sequence is TGCAGTGCTAGGTCTACAGGGGTTGTGTTTCGGAACACTGAAGCTTTCTTT. The encoded protein is CSARSTGVVFRNTEAFF.

The chain employs TRBV15 and TRBJ2-2, with D tentatively TRBD1 (6 bases). This CDR3 has 17 residues. With 0 bases removed from V and 6 bases from J, the gap between germline ends came to 17 bases. The germline V gene has CDR1 LNHNV and CDR2 YYDKDF (reference sequence). CDR3 sequence: CATSRDWTAPRAGELFF. The CDR3 DNA sequence: TGTGCCACCAGCAGAGATTGGACAGCCCCTCGGGCCGGGGAGCTGTTTTTT.

This clonotype was seen only a few times. The chain recombines TRBV19 with TRBJ1-5, with D unclear. CDR3 length: 12 amino acids. Trimming left V 3 bases short and J 7 bases short, with 7 bases between. Per the germline V gene, CDR1 is LNHDA and CDR2 is SQIVND (reference sequence). The CDR3 loop reads CASSILYQPQHF. CDR3 DNA sequence: TGTGCCAGTAGTATCCTCTACCAGCCCCAGCATTTT.

V and J are TRBV20-1 and TRBJ2-5, with D unresolved. Germline-derived CDR1 and CDR2 are DFQATT and SNEGSKA (reference sequence). CDR3 length: 12 amino acids. The V end was cut by 0 bases, the J end by 0 bases, with 2 bases between. DNA of the CDR3: TGCAGTGCTAGAGACCACCAAGAGACCCAGTACTTC. Amino acids: CSARDHQETQYF.

This clonotype has a count of ten or more. The chain joins TRBV6-2 or TRBV6-3 to TRBJ2-1; 11 nucleotides match TRBD1. Germline V gene lookup returns CDR1 MNHEY and CDR2 SVGEGT. V was clipped by 0 bases and J by 8 bases; unmatched bases: 6. The CDR3 loop spans 16 amino acids. The CDR3 spells CASSYSLDRGPHEQFF. CDR3 DNA sequence: TGTGCCAGCAGTTACTCTTTGGACAGGGGGCCCCATGAGCAGTTCTTC.

This clonotype has just a few counts. The chain has TRBV3-1 and TRBJ2-7; unclear D gene. The CDR3 is 12 residues long. V was pared by 3 bases and J by 3 bases, with 6 bases between. The V gene's germline CDR1 is LGHDT and CDR2 YNNKEL (reference sequence). The CDR3 coding sequence is TGTGCCAGCAGCCAGGTTCACTACGAGCAGTACTTC. The encoded protein is CASSQVHYEQYF.

In this sample, this clonotype turned up a few times. The gene calls are TRBV29-1 and TRBJ2-7; TRBD1 matches at 9 bases. J lost 3 bases, V lost 4 bases, and 4 bases had no gene match. This CDR3 is built from 13 residues. Germline V gene lookup returns CDR1 SQVTM and CDR2 ANQGSEA. The CDR3 coding sequence is TGCAGCGTTGCGGCGGGACAGGGCTACGAGCAGTACTTC. Translating it yields CSVAAGQGYEQYF.

The chain couples TRBV6-5 to TRBJ1-1; D gene ambiguous. The CDR3 covers 11 residues. CDR1 MNHEY and CDR2 SVGAGI come from the germline V gene. Between the trimmed V and J ends, which lost 8 bases and 11 bases, there was a span of 15 bases. DNA for the CDR3: TGTGCCAGCCAGGATGGGCTTGGCGCTTTCTTT. Translating gives CASQDGLGAFF.

This clonotype was counted between two and nine times. The chain joins TRBV20-1 to TRBJ2-7, with a possible D match to TRBD1 (6 bases). CDR3 length equals 15 residues. Germline values: CDR1 DFQATT, CDR2 SNEGSKA (reference sequence). The CDR3 nucleotides read TGCAGGACCAACACAGGGCCCAGGCGGCCCTACGAGCAGTACTTC. It specifies CRTNTGPRRPYEQYF.

This clonotype was observed a few times. V usage is TRBV2 and J usage is TRBJ2-1; D possibly corresponds to TRBD2 (6 bases). Germline V CDR1 and CDR2: SNHLY, FYNNEI. The CDR3 has 11 amino acids. CDR3 nucleotide sequence: TGTGCAAGCGGGCCGCTGAGGGAGCAGTTCTTC. It encodes CASGPLREQFF.

In this sample, this clonotype turned up a few times. The CDR3 spells CASSRGQAAYEQYF. The CDR3 coding sequence is TGTGCCAGCAGCCGGGGACAGGCCGCCTACGAGCAGTACTTC. The V and J genes are TRBV7-7 and TRBJ2-7, with TRBD1 matching over 8 bases. V was pared by 5 bases and J by 2 bases, with 5 bases of the junction left unmatched. The germline gives CDR1 SSHAT, CDR2 FNYEAQ (reference sequence). CDR3 length: 14 residues.

This chain links TRBV7-9 with TRBJ2-3; D is undetermined. The CDR3 contains 16 residues. Germline V gene lookup returns CDR1 SEHNR and CDR2 FQNEAQ (reference sequence). Trimming removed 4 bases at V and 4 bases at J, with 18 bases between. The CDR3 DNA reads TGTGCCAGCAGCTCAAATCGACTGTCGATCCCAGATACGCAGTATTTT. It codes for CASSSNRLSIPDTQYF.

This clonotype was detected only a few times. The chain recombines TRBV29-1 with TRBJ2-5; 7 bases fit TRBD1. Trimming at V came to 4 bases and at J to 2 bases, leaving 7 bases not matched to a gene. Germline values: CDR1 SQVTM, CDR2 ANQGSEA. This CDR3 spans 14 amino acids. CDR3 nucleotides: TGCAGCGTTGCAACCCAGGGACAGCAAGAGACCCAGTACTTC. Protein product: CSVATQGQQETQYF. Supplemented by reference TRBV29-1 and TRBJ2-5, the full variable domain reads SAVISQKPSRDICQRGTSLTIQCQVDSQVTMMFWYRQQPGQSLTLIATANQGSEATYESGFVIDKFPISRPNLTFSTLTVSNMSPEDSSIYLCSVATQGQQETQYFGPGTRLLVL.

This chain uses TRBV18 with TRBJ2-5, with unresolved D. The CDR3 runs 12 residues. Trimming left V 2 bases short and J 5 bases short, with 6 bases between. Germline CDR1 reads KGHSH; CDR2 reads LQKENI. The CDR3 loop is CASSPIRETQYF. The CDR3 coding sequence is TGTGCCAGCTCACCAATCCGGGAGACCCAGTACTTC.

With regard to this clonotype: At one of its ends the junction is not consistent with the germline gene, which may arise from a read error. The chain recombines TRBV7-2 with TRBJ1-1, with 7 bases lining up with TRBD1. This CDR3 region has 13 residues. Looked up from germline, CDR1 is SGHTA and CDR2 is FQGNSA. The CDR3 coding sequence is TGTGCCGGCAGCTTAGGACAGGTTCTTCGGGCTTTCTTT. Translation gives CAGSLGQVLRAFF. The complete variable domain, with remaining parts taken from reference TRBV7-2 and TRBJ1-1, reads GAGVSQSPSNKVTEKGKDVELRCDPISGHTALYWYRQSLGQGLEFLIYFQGNSAPDKSGLPSDRFSAERTGGSVSTLTIQRTQQEDSAVYLCAGSLGQVLRAFFGQGTRLTVV.

This clonotype turned up a few times. The chain combines TRBV20-1 with TRBJ1-5; 7 bases fit TRBD1. Trimming took 2 bases from V and 0 from J; bases not matched to a gene: 10. There are 17 residues in the CDR3. The germline gives CDR1 DFQATT, CDR2 SNEGSKA (reference sequence). Written as DNA, the CDR3 is TGCAGTGCTAGAAAGCGACAGGGAGGATATAGCAATCAGCCCCAGCATTTT. This gives the protein CSARKRQGGYSNQPQHF.

This clonotype was seen more than once but under ten times. The chain is built from TRBV9 and TRBJ2-1; the match to TRBD2 covers 8 bases. This CDR3 comprises 17 residues. The V gene end was trimmed by 0 bases and the J gene end by 4 bases; junction bases not matched to a gene: 9. Germline lookup yields CDR1 SGDLS and CDR2 YYNGEE. In DNA form, the CDR3 reads TGTGCCAGCAGCGTAGCCATTAGCGGGAAGGGTTACAATGAGCAGTTCTTC. It codes for CASSVAISGKGYNEQFF.